The 11 T cell receptor beta chains given below trace back to one sample, sequenced in a study of blood T cell repertoires in COVID-19. Method: immunoSEQ multiplex PCR; TCRdb's copy keeps in-frame clones and lacks some. The sample gives about 72,000 clones, more than 80% of which show up once; roughly 8.1% is in the top ten. The sequencing sample was made of peripheral blood. Source of these receptors: a man between 25 and 39 years old with acute or convalescent COVID-19.

A single count supports this clone. This chain joins TRBV28 and TRBJ1-5, with D perhaps matching TRBD1 (5 bases). V lost 2 bases and J 4 bases, leaving 9 bases between the germline ends. This CDR3 is built from 14 residues. Germline V gene lookup returns CDR1 MDHEN and CDR2 SYDVKM. The CDR3, as DNA: TGTGCCAGCAGTTTAAGACAGAGTAATCAGCCCCAGCATTTT. It codes for CASSLRQSNQPQHF. The whole variable domain, filled in from reference TRBV28 and TRBJ1-5, reads DVKVTQSSRYLVKRTGEKVFLECVQDMDHENMFWYRQDPGLGLRLIYFSYDVKMKEKGDIPEGYSVSREKKERFSLILESASTNQTSMYLCASSLRQSNQPQHFGDGTRLSIL.

V and J are TRBV10-3 and TRBJ2-3; a weak D match, TRBD2 (5 bases). The length of the CDR3 is 16 residues. Germline assignment: CDR1 ENHRY and CDR2 SYGVKD. V was trimmed by 0 bases and J by 6 bases, leaving 16 bases between them. The CDR3 DNA sequence: TGTGCCATCAGTGAGTCCCCAGGAGGCGGGTGGGATACGCAGTATTTT. The encoded protein is CAISESPGGGWDTQYF.

The chain joins TRBV7-3 to TRBJ2-1; 11 bases are a match to TRBD2. Trimming removed 0 bases from V and 9 bases from J; junction bases left unmatched: 4. The V gene's germline CDR1 is SGHTA and CDR2 FQGTGA. This CDR3 spans 15 amino acids. The CDR3 sequence is CASSLTTSGSGEQFF. The CDR3 coding sequence is TGTGCCAGCAGCTTAACCACTAGCGGGAGTGGTGAGCAGTTCTTC.

J is TRBJ2-3 and V is TRBV5-1; tentatively, D is TRBD2 (6 bases). The CDR3 sequence is 16 residues long. CDR1 and CDR2 from the germline V gene are SGHRS and YFSETQ. Trimming shortened V by 4 bases and J by 2 bases, and 17 bases separated the two germline ends. The CDR3 reads CASSPPVGGDTDTQYF. CDR3 nucleotides: TGCGCCAGCAGCCCCCCCGTTGGAGGGGACACAGATACGCAGTATTTT. Variable domain in full (rest from reference TRBV5-1 and TRBJ2-3): KAGVTQTPRYLIKTRGQQVTLSCSPISGHRSVSWYQQTPGQGLQFLFEYFSETQRNKGNFPGRFSGRQFSNSRSEMNVSTLELGDSALYLCASSPPVGGDTDTQYFGPGTRLTVL.

The chain is built from TRBV30 and TRBJ2-1; 9 positions match TRBD2. In germline, CDR1 is GTSNPN, CDR2 SVGIG (reference sequence). CDR3 length: 14 residues. Trimming took 5 bases from V and 4 from J; bases not matched to a gene: 6. DNA for the CDR3: TGTGCCTGGGAAGTGGCGGGAGGGTACAATGAGCAGTTCTTC. Translated, it gives CAWEVAGGYNEQFF.

This chain connects TRBV4-1 to TRBJ2-2; 12 bases line up with TRBD2. Looked up from germline, CDR1 is MGHRA and CDR2 is YSYEKL. Trimming removed 1 base from V and 5 bases from J; junction bases left unmatched: 11. This CDR3 is built from 19 residues. The CDR3: CASSQGGGLAGGRTGELFF. The CDR3 bases are TGCGCCAGCAGCCAAGGGGGAGGGCTAGCGGGAGGGAGGACCGGGGAGCTGTTTTTT.

The chain has TRBV7-6 and TRBJ2-7; TRBD1 agrees at 11 bases. Trimming removed 0 bases from V and 2 bases from J; junction bases left unmatched: 3. CDR3 length: 16 amino acids. Germline assignment: CDR1 SGHVS and CDR2 FNYEAQ. Here the CDR3 reads CASSLAGDRGTYEQYF. CDR3 DNA sequence: TGTGCCAGCAGCTTAGCGGGGGACAGGGGGACCTACGAGCAGTACTTC. Drawing the rest from reference TRBV7-6 and TRBJ2-7, the complete variable domain is GAGVSQSPRYKVTKRGQDVALRCDPISGHVSLYWYRQALGQGPEFLTYFNYEAQQDKSGLPNDRFSAERPEGSISTLTIQRTEQRDSAMYRCASSLAGDRGTYEQYFGPGTRLTVT.

This chain links TRBV12-3 or TRBV12-4 with TRBJ1-1; TRBD1 might be the D (6 bases). The CDR3 has 13 residues. Trimming cost V 7 bases and J 6 bases, with 15 bases left between them. CDR3: CASIPGGGSEAFF. The CDR3 DNA reads TGTGCCAGCATCCCTGGGGGGGGCTCTGAAGCTTTCTTT.

This clone was counted a single time. The J gene is TRBJ2-7, the V gene TRBV5-1, with TRBD1 matching 7 bases. The junction had 0 bases not matched to a gene; V was cut back by 1 base and J by 2 bases. This CDR3 is 13 amino acids long. CDR1 and CDR2 from the germline V gene are SGHRS and YFSETQ. DNA of the CDR3: TGCGCCAGCAGCTTGCAGGGGGCCTACGAGCAGTACTTC. Translating gives CASSLQGAYEQYF.

The V gene is TRBV5-4, the J gene TRBJ1-4; D remains ambiguous. Per the germline V gene, CDR1 is SGHNT and CDR2 is YYREEE (reference sequence). The germline V and J ends were trimmed by 0 bases and 3 bases, with 6 bases remaining between them. The CDR3 sequence is 14 residues long. The CDR3 bases are TGTGCCAGCAGCTTGGACCGGGCTAATGAAAAACTGTTTTTT. The encoded protein is CASSLDRANEKLFF.

CDR3 DNA: TGTGCCAGCAGCATTGGACAGGGTAATATCTATGGCTACACCTTC. Protein sequence: CASSIGQGNIYGYTF. The chain links TRBV7-2 to TRBJ1-2; 8 bases agree with TRBD1. Per the germline V gene, CDR1 is SGHTA and CDR2 is FQGNSA. The CDR3 runs 15 residues. The J segment lost 4 bases and the V segment lost 5 bases, leaving 9 bases of the junction unmatched.